Following are 26 T cell receptor beta chains from one sample sequenced in a study of breast tumors, draining lymph nodes, adjacent tissues. One entry per CDR3 protein, called by TCRdb with MiXCR from the multiplex PCR reads. The sample lists about 22,000 distinct CDR3 sequences; approximately 61% were seen once. Sequences were obtained from tumor-adjacent breast tissue. These receptors originate from a female donor with breast cancer. Some clones in this sample may be carry-over from other donors' samples.

The chain couples TRBV12-3 or TRBV12-4 to TRBJ1-5; a possible D gene is TRBD1 (5 bases). The ends were cut back, 2 bases at V and 5 bases at J, with 16 bases in the middle. The CDR3 has 16 residues. The CDR3 is CASSLRAVGAHQPQHF. CDR3 bases: TGTGCCAGCAGTTTAAGGGCGGTCGGGGCACATCAGCCCCAGCATTTT.

This clonotype was detected only once. The CDR3 is CASSYVGRRDTQYF. The CDR3 nucleotides read TGTGCCAGCAGTTATGTGGGGCGTCGGGATACGCAGTATTTT. V is TRBV6-2 or TRBV6-3 and J is TRBJ2-3; TRBD1 might be the D (5 bases). Germline lookup yields CDR1 MNHEY and CDR2 SVGEGT. This CDR3 has 14 residues. V lost 3 bases to trimming and J lost 6 bases, with 13 bases between them.

This clonotype is medium-sized by share. V and J are TRBV4-2 and TRBJ1-5; 7 bases are shared with TRBD1. In germline, CDR1 is LGHNA, CDR2 YNFKEQ. V lost 4 bases, J lost 9 bases, and 12 bases stayed unmatched. This CDR3 region has 15 residues. This chain's CDR3 is CASSPDREDGRPQHF. For the CDR3, the DNA is TGTGCCAGCAGCCCTGACAGGGAGGACGGGCGGCCCCAGCATTTT.

The chain uses TRBV18 and TRBJ2-5; 12 bases agree with TRBD2. Trimming took 2 bases from V and 5 from J; bases not matched to a gene: 9. Per germline, CDR1 KGHSH and CDR2 LQKENI. The CDR3 is 17 amino acids. CDR3 sequence reads: CASSPSRTSGDGETQYF. In DNA form, the CDR3 reads TGTGCCAGCTCACCATCCCGGACTAGCGGGGACGGGGAGACCCAGTACTTC.

This clonotype was recorded many times. The chain has TRBV5-1 and TRBJ2-5; D gene uncertain. This CDR3 comprises 15 residues. Germline assignment: CDR1 SGHRS and CDR2 YFSETQ. Trimming took off 0 bases at V and 2 bases at J, with 11 bases between the two ends. The CDR3 DNA is TGCGCCAGCAGCTTGGCCGCCCAGTCGCAAGAGACCCAGTACTTC. Amino acid sequence: CASSLAAQSQETQYF.

The chain uses TRBV7-9 and TRBJ1-4; a possible D gene is TRBD1 (6 bases). Germline V CDR1 and CDR2: SEHNR, FQNEAQ (reference sequence). The CDR3 runs 17 residues. Deletions cut 3 bases from V and 8 bases from J, with 22 bases between. The CDR3 here is CASSFETGPNEGEKLFF. The CDR3 bases are TGTGCCAGCAGCTTCGAGACAGGCCCCAACGAAGGAGAAAAACTGTTTTTT.

The J gene is TRBJ2-3, the V gene TRBV2; 10 bases agree with TRBD2. This CDR3 is 19 amino acids long. The V gene's germline CDR1 is SNHLY and CDR2 FYNNEI. Germline trimming cut 0 bases from V and 6 bases from J; bases unmatched to any gene: 15. For the CDR3, the DNA is TGTGCCAGCAGTGAAGCGTCCCCATCCCTAGCGGGGGTCAGGGATACGCAGTATTTT. It yields the protein CASSEASPSLAGVRDTQYF. The complete variable domain, with remaining parts taken from reference TRBV2 and TRBJ2-3, reads EPEVTQTPSHQVTQMGQEVILRCVPISNHLYFYWYRQILGQKVEFLVSFYNNEISEKSEIFDDQFSVERPDGSNFTLKIRSTKLEDSAMYFCASSEASPSLAGVRDTQYFGPGTRLTVL.

This clonotype was observed at least ten times. A much more abundant neighbour one base away suggests this may be a read error. The rearrangement joins TRBV5-5 to TRBJ1-5; 10 nucleotides agree with TRBD1. The germline gives CDR1 SGHKS, CDR2 YYEKEE (reference sequence). The junction had 5 bases not matched to a gene; V was cut back by 4 bases and J by 1 base. This CDR3 has 16 residues. The CDR3 is CASSTGQGVSNQPQHF. In nucleotides, the CDR3 is TGTGCCAGCAGCACAGGACAGGGGGTAAGCAATCAGCCCCAGCATTTT.

CDR3 in amino acids: CASSLEVLNYGYTF. Here the CDR3 DNA reads TGTGCCAGCAGCTTAGAGGTACTTAACTATGGCTACACCTTC. This chain connects TRBV7-8 to TRBJ1-2; D not certain. The CDR3 contains 14 residues. In germline, CDR1 is SGHVS, CDR2 FQNEAQ. The V and J ends lost 1 base and 1 base respectively, with 7 bases between them.

At least ten counts were recorded for this clonotype. The rearrangement joins TRBV6-2 or TRBV6-3 to TRBJ2-5, with D possibly TRBD2 on 6 matching bases. Germline CDR1 MNHEY, CDR2 SVGEGT. Between the trimmed V and J ends, which lost 2 bases and 5 bases, there was a span of 18 bases. The CDR3 runs to 16 residues. This CDR3 reads CASSYRGGVDGETQYF. The CDR3 nucleotides read TGTGCCAGCAGTTACCGAGGCGGGGTTGATGGGGAGACCCAGTACTTC.

By proportion, this clonotype is medium-sized. The chain has TRBV24-1 and TRBJ2-1, with 7 bases matching TRBD2. This CDR3 comprises 16 residues. The trim removed 1 base at V and 1 base at J, leaving 3 bases unmatched. Germline V gives CDR1 KGHDR, CDR2 SFDVKD. Here the CDR3 reads CATSDFVGGSYNEQFF. The CDR3 DNA follows: TGTGCCACCAGTGATTTCGTGGGGGGGTCCTACAATGAGCAGTTCTTC.

The chain employs TRBV4-2 and TRBJ2-7; TRBD2 matches 13 bases. J lost 4 bases, V lost 0 bases, and 3 bases had no gene match. This CDR3 has 16 residues. Germline loops: CDR1 LGHNA, CDR2 YNFKEQ. The CDR3 protein is CASSQEPGLAGYEQYF. In nucleotides, the CDR3 is TGTGCCAGCAGCCAAGAGCCGGGACTAGCGGGATACGAGCAGTACTTC.

The count of this clonotype is one. The genes are TRBV20-1 and TRBJ2-3; TRBD2 agrees at 9 bases. V was clipped by 0 bases and J by 14 bases; unmatched bases: 9. Germline V lookup: CDR1 DFQATT, CDR2 SNEGSKA (reference sequence). This CDR3 is 13 amino acids long. The CDR3 sequence is CSARDAGGGGVYF. The CDR3 DNA sequence: TGCAGTGCTAGAGATGCCGGCGGGGGGGGCGTGTATTTT.

The genes are TRBV20-1 and TRBJ2-7; D is perhaps TRBD1 (6 bases). Trimming removed 1 base at V and 4 bases at J, with 14 bases between. The germline CDR1 and CDR2 sequences are DFQATT and SNEGSKA (reference sequence). CDR3 size: 14 residues. CDR3 DNA sequence: TGCAGTGCTAGAGCCCCCAGGGGCGCTTACGAGCAGTACTTC. Its protein product is CSARAPRGAYEQYF.

The rearrangement joins TRBV7-2 to TRBJ2-7; TRBD1 matches at 9 bases. The CDR3 has 16 residues. The junction had 11 bases not matched to a gene; V was cut back by 3 bases and J by 5 bases. Germline CDR1 and CDR2: SGHTA and FQGNSA. CDR3 amino acids: CASSLRTGQGSHEQYF. The CDR3, as DNA: TGTGCCAGCAGCTTGCGGACGGGACAGGGATCACACGAGCAGTACTTC.

The rearrangement joins TRBV10-2 to TRBJ2-7; D is unresolved. Germline CDR1 is WSHSY and CDR2 is SAAADI. This CDR3 has 14 residues. V gave up 0 bases and J gave up 2 bases, with 8 bases separating them. This CDR3 is CASSESNPPYEQYF. The DNA for the CDR3 is TGCGCCAGCAGTGAGTCGAACCCACCCTACGAGCAGTACTTC.

J is TRBJ2-1 and V is TRBV20-1, with a possible D match to TRBD2 (6 bases). The CDR3 extends over 15 amino acids. The ends were cut back, 0 bases at V and 2 bases at J, with 11 bases in the middle. The V gene's germline CDR1 is DFQATT and CDR2 SNEGSKA (reference sequence). The CDR3, as DNA: TGCAGTGCTAGAGATCTGGCTAGCGCCTACAATGAGCAGTTCTTC. Its translation is CSARDLASAYNEQFF.

There are many counts of this clonotype. The V and J genes are TRBV5-1 and TRBJ1-1; 7 nucleotides match TRBD1. CDR3 length equals 13 residues. V dropped 3 bases and J dropped 3; count of bases not matched to a gene: 2. Germline CDR1 SGHRS, CDR2 YFSETQ. This CDR3 reads CASSSGGDTEAFF. The CDR3 bases are TGCGCCAGCAGCTCAGGGGGAGACACTGAAGCTTTCTTT.

CDR3 bases: TGCAGTGCAAAGAGCAGGGTCGGCAATCAGCCCCAGCATTTT. Its protein product is CSAKSRVGNQPQHF. The V and J genes are TRBV20-1 and TRBJ1-5; weak D call: TRBD1 (5 bases). Germline V gene lookup returns CDR1 DFQATT and CDR2 SNEGSKA (reference sequence). Trimming pared 6 bases from V and 2 bases from J, leaving 14 bases between. The length of the CDR3 is 14 residues.

This clonotype appeared many times. The V gene is TRBV7-8, the J gene TRBJ2-3, with TRBD2 identical over 7 bases. The germline V gene has CDR1 SGHVS and CDR2 FQNEAQ. This CDR3 comprises 18 residues. V shed 5 bases and J 0 bases; nucleotides not matched to a gene: 14. This CDR3 reads CASSLNRDYPFSTDTQYF. In DNA, the CDR3 is TGTGCCAGCAGCCTTAACCGGGACTACCCCTTTAGCACAGATACGCAGTATTTT.

V usage is TRBV20-1 and J usage is TRBJ2-7; TRBD2 matches 9 bases. Germline loops: CDR1 DFQATT, CDR2 SNEGSKA (reference sequence). The V gene end was trimmed by 3 bases and the J gene end by 7 bases; junction bases not matched to a gene: 16. This CDR3 has 16 amino acids. CDR3 sequence: CSASPGWASGKEEQYF. DNA for the CDR3: TGCAGTGCTAGCCCAGGTTGGGCTAGCGGGAAAGAGGAGCAGTACTTC.

This chain uses TRBV20-1 with TRBJ2-1; D call uncertain. The CDR3 has 15 amino acids. The V and J ends lost 1 base and 8 bases respectively, with 18 bases between them. Germline V gene lookup returns CDR1 DFQATT and CDR2 SNEGSKA (reference sequence). The CDR3 loop is CSARGPPSNWDEQFF. The DNA for the CDR3 is TGCAGTGCTAGAGGTCCGCCTAGTAATTGGGATGAGCAGTTCTTC.

Many counts were recorded for this clonotype. V usage is TRBV27 and J usage is TRBJ2-6; D unresolved. CDR1 is MNHEY, CDR2 SMNVEV, per germline (reference sequence). Trimming removed 8 bases at V and 0 bases at J, with 14 bases between. The CDR3 extends over 16 amino acids. CDR3 in amino acids: CASLPDGSSGANVLTF. DNA for the CDR3: TGTGCCAGCCTCCCTGACGGCAGCTCTGGGGCCAACGTCCTGACTTTC. Looking up the rest from reference TRBV27 and TRBJ2-6 gives the full variable domain: EAQVTQNPRYLITVTGKKLTVTCSQNMNHEYMSWYRQDPGLGLRQIYYSMNVEVTDKGDVPEGYKVSRKEKRNFPLILESPSPNQTSLYFCASLPDGSSGANVLTFGAGSRLTVL.

V usage is TRBV2 and J usage is TRBJ1-3; 7 bases map to TRBD1. This CDR3 is built from 15 residues. Germline V lookup: CDR1 SNHLY, CDR2 FYNNEI. The V gene end was trimmed by 7 bases and the J gene end by 4 bases; junction bases not matched to a gene: 10. This chain's CDR3 is CASTPPGGQGNTIYF. The CDR3 DNA sequence: TGTGCCAGCACCCCTCCGGGGGGACAGGGAAACACCATATATTTT.

This clonotype has a count of ten or more. This chain joins TRBV19 and TRBJ2-2; D is tentatively TRBD1 or TRBD2 (6 bases each). Trimming shortened V by 7 bases and J by 3 bases, and 12 bases separated the two germline ends. The CDR3 sequence is 14 residues long. From germline, CDR1 is LNHDA and CDR2 SQIVND (reference sequence). The CDR3 DNA reads TGTGCCAGTACTCGTAGGGGGGACACCGGGGAGCTGTTTTTT. The encoded protein is CASTRRGDTGELFF.

This clonotype is termed medium-sized. This sequence joins TRBV10-3 and TRBJ1-6; D is possibly TRBD1 (6 bases). This CDR3 comprises 15 residues. From germline, CDR1 is ENHRY and CDR2 SYGVKD. Trimming cost V 6 bases and J 2 bases, with 11 bases left between them. The CDR3 nucleotides are TGTGCCATCAGCTGGACAGCACCCTATAATTCACCCCTCCACTTT. This sequence encodes CAISWTAPYNSPLHF.